This TCR beta chain was recovered during a study of T cell responses to AZD1222 COVID-19 vaccine. On the study more broadly: Both about-4-week and about-12-week second-dose recipients were combined. General study findings and limits: After the peak T cell response, and only then, were repertoires sampled. Nearly half of unique spike-specific TCRs reportedly avoided B.1.351 and B.1.1.7 mutated regions. White British ancestry dominated among donors, who included more females, and clonal diversity was possibly underestimated.

Here immunoSEQ multiplex PCR was the method, and the copy in TCRdb shows in-frame clones only, minus some. Among about 96,000 clones listed, roughly nine tenths were seen once. As concerns this clone: The antigen is not known.

Trimming removed 3 bases at V and 2 bases at J, with 11 bases between. CDR3 length equals 14 residues. Germline loops: CDR1 MGHRA, CDR2 YSYEKL. The source is an adult in good health. The input for sequencing was peripheral blood, taken on day 0 of AZD1222 vaccination. V and J are TRBV4-1 and TRBJ2-7; the D is unclear. The CDR3 sequence: CASSHVRPTYEQYF. For the CDR3, the DNA is TGCGCCAGCAGCCATGTCAGACCGACCTACGAGCAGTACTTC.